These T cell receptor beta chains were read from a single sample in a study of cytomegalovirus exposure and HLA in healthy donors. Using immunoSEQ multiplex PCR, the repertoire was profiled, and TCRdb retains in-frame clones only, with some absent. The table has about 74,000 clones, 60% to 75% seen once; the top ten hold roughly 11%. Material: PBMCs. Receptor source: a woman in her 40s in good health and CMV-seropositive. The CDR3 runs from the conserved cysteine through the conserved F or W. D genes are given only for firm matches. The size of a clone is reported for some rows only, either as once, few or many, or as a class for expanded clones.

TRBV30	TRBD2	TRBJ2-7	few	TGTGCCTGGAGGAGGACTAGCGGTACCTACGAGCAGTACTTC	CAWRRTSGTYEQYF
TRBV5-1	TRBD1	TRBJ2-7	.	TGCGCCAGCAGCTTGGCCGGACAGGTGAGCTCCTACGAGCAGTACTTC	CASSLAGQVSSYEQYF
TRBV10-3	TRBD2	TRBJ2-5	.	TGTGCCATCAGTGAAGGACTAGCGGGGAGAGAGACCCAGTACTTC	CAISEGLAGRETQYF
TRBV30	TRBD1	TRBJ1-3	.	TGTGCCTGGAGCCGAGGAGGACAGGGATTTTCTGGAAACACCATATATTTT	CAWSRGGQGFSGNTIYF
TRBV9	TRBD1	TRBJ1-2	.	TGTGCCAGCAGCGTAGACGGGACAGGTTCTGGCTACACCTTC	CASSVDGTGSGYTF
TRBV4-3	.	TRBJ1-3	few	TGCGCCAGCAGCCAAGCGGAGGGAGGAGTGGGCACCATATATTTT	CASSQAEGGVGTIYF
TRBV27	.	TRBJ1-4	.	TGTGCCACCGGGTTCGGTCACGGTGAAAAACTGTTTTTT	CATGFGHGEKLFF
TRBV6-1	.	TRBJ1-1	once	TGTGCCAGCTCCCGAGGGGGTGAGGCTTTCTTT	CASSRGGEAFF
TRBV4-1	TRBD1	TRBJ1-4	.	TGCGCCAGCAGCCATCCTGGGACAGGGACTGAAAAACTGTTTTTT	CASSHPGTGTEKLFF
TRBV5-1	TRBD1	TRBJ1-4	.	TGCGCCAGCGGCACAGGGGGCTTTGCAACTAATGAAAAACTGTTTTTT	CASGTGGFATNEKLFF
TRBV6-1	TRBD1	TRBJ2-2	.	TGTGCCAGCAGTGAAATGACAGGGAATACCGGGGAGCTGTTTTTT	CASSEMTGNTGELFF
TRBV18	.	TRBJ1-1	few	TGTGCCAGCTCACTAAGGGAGACTGAAGCTTTCTTT	CASSLRETEAFF
TRBV30	.	TRBJ1-1	.	TGTGCCTGGAGTCTGAAAATGAACAGGCTTGAAGCTTTCTTT	CAWSLKMNRLEAFF
TRBV6-5	.	TRBJ2-7	.	TGTGCCAGCAGTCCCCGGACTTTTTCCTACGAGCAGTACTTC	CASSPRTFSYEQYF
TRBV5-6	TRBD1	TRBJ2-3	.	TGTGCCAGCAGCTCGTACAGGGGGCGGGGAGATACGCAGTATTTT	CASSSYRGRGDTQYF
TRBV7-9	TRBD1	TRBJ1-1	.	TGTGCCAGCAGCTCGGGACAGGGGGCAAGTAGAACTGAAGCTTTCTTT	CASSSGQGASRTEAFF
TRBV6-5	.	TRBJ1-3	.	TGTGCCAGCAGCCAACAGTCCCAGGGGTCTAACACCATATATTTT	CASSQQSQGSNTIYF